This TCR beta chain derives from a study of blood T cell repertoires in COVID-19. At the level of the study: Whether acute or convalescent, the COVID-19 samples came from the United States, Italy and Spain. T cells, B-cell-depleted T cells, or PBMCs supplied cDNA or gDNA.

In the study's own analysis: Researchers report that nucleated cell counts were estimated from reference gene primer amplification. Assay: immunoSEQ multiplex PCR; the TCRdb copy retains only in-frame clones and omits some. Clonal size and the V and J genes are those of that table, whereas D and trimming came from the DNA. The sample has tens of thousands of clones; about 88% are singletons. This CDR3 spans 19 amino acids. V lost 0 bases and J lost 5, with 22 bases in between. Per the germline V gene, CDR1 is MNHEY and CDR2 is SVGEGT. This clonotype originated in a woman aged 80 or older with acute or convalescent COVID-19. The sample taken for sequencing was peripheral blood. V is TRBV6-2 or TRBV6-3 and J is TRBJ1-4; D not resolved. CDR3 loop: CASSYSYEPQTEENEKLFF. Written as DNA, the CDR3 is TGTGCCAGCAGTTACTCGTATGAACCTCAGACCGAGGAGAATGAAAAACTGTTTTTT.